Listed here are 15 T cell receptor beta chains from one sample, sequenced in a study of glioma-infiltrating T cells. TCR alpha and beta CDR3 regions were amplified from RNA using iRepertoire nested multiplex PCR. TCRdb independently ran MiXCR on the multiplex PCR reads; one entry per CDR3 protein. The table records about 89,000 distinct CDR3 sequences, about 25% of them present only once. Sequencing was performed on glioma tissue, nonneoplastic brain tissue, or PBMCs (not recorded which). These receptors originate from a human donor with low-grade glioma or glioblastoma, undergoing nonglioma brain surgery, or in good health (not recorded which).

A word on this clonotype: A junction boundary mismatches the germline segment, possibly from a read error. The chain employs TRBV7-9 and TRBJ2-7; D might be TRBD1 (6 bases). CDR1 and CDR2 from the germline V gene are SEHNR and FQNEAQ (reference sequence). This CDR3 has 16 residues. The CDR3 sequence: CASSLVVTGGSYVQYF. CDR3 nucleotide sequence: TGTGCCAGCAGCTTAGTGGTGACAGGAGGATCCTACGTGCAGTACTTC. Supplemented by reference TRBV7-9 and TRBJ2-7, the full variable domain reads DTGVSQNPRHKITKRGQNVTFRCDPISEHNRLYWYRQTLGQGPEFLTYFQNEAQLEKSRLLSDRFSAERPKGSFSTLEIQRTEQGDSAMYLCASSLVVTGGSYVQYFGPGTRLTVT.

This clonotype was observed many times. The V gene is TRBV2, the J gene TRBJ2-7, with D unclear. V lost 0 bases, J lost 6 bases, and 6 bases lay in between. Looked up from germline, CDR1 is SNHLY and CDR2 is FYNNEI. CDR3 length: 12 residues. CDR3 nucleotides: TGTGCCAGCAGTGAAGCGGCCGGCGAGCAGTACTTC. It is translated as CASSEAAGEQYF. Looking up the rest from reference TRBV2 and TRBJ2-7 gives the full variable domain: EPEVTQTPSHQVTQMGQEVILRCVPISNHLYFYWYRQILGQKVEFLVSFYNNEISEKSEIFDDQFSVERPDGSNFTLKIRSTKLEDSAMYFCASSEAAGEQYFGPGTRLTVT.

This clonotype is medium-sized in the sample. This CDR3 reads CASSLDGWNTEAFF. The CDR3 DNA sequence: TGTGCCAGCAGTTTGGACGGATGGAACACTGAAGCTTTCTTT. The rearrangement uses TRBV27 and TRBJ1-1, with no clear D. V was clipped by 3 bases and J by 1 base, with 9 bases between them. Germline V gene lookup returns CDR1 MNHEY and CDR2 SMNVEV (reference sequence). The CDR3 extends over 14 amino acids.

This clonotype has ten or more counts. The rearrangement uses TRBV20-1 and TRBJ2-3, with a weak D call TRBD2 (7 bases). The CDR3 consists of 12 residues. Looked up from germline, CDR1 is DFQATT and CDR2 is SNEGSKA (reference sequence). V lost 5 bases and J lost 6, with 12 bases in between. CDR3 region: CSAVGGRDTQYF. CDR3 in DNA: TGCAGTGCTGTGGGGGGGCGGGATACGCAGTATTTT.

This clonotype was seen ten or more times. V gene TRBV6-1 combines with J gene TRBJ2-7; TRBD1 matches 8 bases. Per the germline V gene, CDR1 is MNHNS and CDR2 is SASEGT. Germline trimming cut 5 bases from V and 0 bases from J; bases unmatched to any gene: 3. The CDR3 runs to 14 residues. The CDR3 is CASSRTGISYEQYF. CDR3 bases: TGTGCCAGCAGTCGGACAGGGATCTCCTACGAGCAGTACTTC.

The table lists this clonotype with many counts. The genes are TRBV12-5 and TRBJ1-5; D is uncertain. V was trimmed by 3 bases and J by 5 bases, leaving 2 bases between them. The CDR3 runs 11 residues. Germline assignment: CDR1 LGHNT and CDR2 FRNRAP. CDR3 amino acids: CASGFYQPQHF. The CDR3 nucleotides are TGTGCTAGTGGTTTTTATCAGCCCCAGCATTTT.

The chain employs TRBV6-2 or TRBV6-3 and TRBJ2-1, with 8 bases fitting TRBD1. Unmatched junction bases numbered 14, after V lost 6 bases and J lost 10 bases. The length of the CDR3 is 15 residues. Germline V CDR1 and CDR2: MNHEY, SVGEGT. CDR3 loop: CASSPNAGGRYEQFF. For the CDR3, the DNA is TGTGCCAGCAGCCCCAACGCAGGGGGCCGTTACGAGCAGTTCTTC.

This clonotype was counted at least ten times. The CDR3 nucleotides are TGTGCCAGCAGTTTTGGGGGCGGTCAAGAGACCCAGTACTTC. This sequence encodes CASSFGGGQETQYF. This chain links TRBV27 with TRBJ2-5; D might be TRBD1 (6 bases). The CDR3 runs to 14 residues. Germline CDR1 and CDR2: MNHEY and SMNVEV (reference sequence). V shed 3 bases and J shed 2 bases, with 10 bases lying between them.

This clonotype was seen at least ten times. V usage is TRBV5-1 and J usage is TRBJ2-5; 8 bases fit TRBD1. Germline V CDR1 and CDR2: SGHRS, YFSETQ. The J segment lost 5 bases and the V segment lost 4 bases, leaving 13 bases of the junction unmatched. This CDR3 region has 16 residues. The CDR3 DNA follows: TGCGCCAGCAGCACCGGACAGGGAGCCCATTCCGAGACCCAGTACTTC. Protein: CASSTGQGAHSETQYF.

The chain is built from TRBV19 and TRBJ1-1, with unresolved D. The CDR3 totals 16 residues. The germline V gene encodes CDR1 LNHDA and CDR2 SQIVND (reference sequence). The V gene lost 5 bases and the J gene lost 1 base, with 17 bases spanning the gap. The CDR3 spells CASSPPKGWENTEAFF. In DNA form, the CDR3 reads TGTGCCAGTAGTCCTCCGAAAGGGTGGGAGAACACTGAAGCTTTCTTT.

Of note for this clonotype: This likely comes from a read error, as the CDR3 has no conserved phenylalanine or tryptophan at its end. The chain recombines TRBV20-1 with TRBJ2-5, with 14 bases fitting TRBD2. The CDR3 has 21 amino acids. Germline V gene data show CDR1 as DFQATT and CDR2 as SNEGSKA (reference sequence). V lost 5 bases and J lost 0; bases outside the gene matches: 20. The CDR3 reads CSAGIWYGTSGRVRDQETQYS. CDR3 coding DNA: TGCAGTGCTGGAATATGGTACGGGACTAGCGGGAGAGTCAGGGACCAAGAGACCCAGTACTCC.

V usage is TRBV29-1 and J usage is TRBJ1-2; perhaps TRBD1 as D (5 bases). The germline gives CDR1 SQVTM, CDR2 ANQGSEA. V was trimmed by 6 bases and J by 4 bases, leaving 12 bases between them. The CDR3 is made up of 12 amino acids. CDR3 sequence: CSVRWGSYGYTF. In DNA form, the CDR3 reads TGCAGCGTCCGGTGGGGGAGCTATGGCTACACCTTC.

This clonotype was counted ten times or more. The V and J genes are TRBV3-1 and TRBJ2-5; D ambiguous. V lost 0 bases, J lost 4 bases, and 9 bases lay in between. The CDR3 totals 14 residues. Germline-derived CDR1 and CDR2 are LGHDT and YNNKEL (reference sequence). The chain's CDR3 is CASSQDRPRETQYF. The CDR3 DNA is TGTGCCAGCAGCCAAGACAGGCCGAGAGAGACCCAGTACTTC.

This clonotype has at least ten counts. The chain couples TRBV29-1 to TRBJ1-1, with 7 bases identical to TRBD1. Trimming cost V 0 bases and J 6 bases; bases outside gene matches: 10. Germline values: CDR1 SQVTM, CDR2 ANQGSEA. The CDR3 consists of 15 residues. The CDR3 spells CSVEDLSPGGPEAFF. The CDR3 bases are TGCAGCGTTGAAGATCTTTCCCCAGGGGGGCCTGAAGCTTTCTTT. The full variable domain, its missing parts supplied by reference TRBV29-1 and TRBJ1-1, is SAVISQKPSRDICQRGTSLTIQCQVDSQVTMMFWYRQQPGQSLTLIATANQGSEATYESGFVIDKFPISRPNLTFSTLTVSNMSPEDSSIYLCSVEDLSPGGPEAFFGQGTRLTVV.

This chain's CDR3 is CASSFGGPSSGNTIYF. CDR3 DNA: TGCGCCAGCAGCTTCGGGGGGCCAAGCTCTGGAAACACCATATATTTT. This chain uses TRBV5-1 with TRBJ1-3; D is perhaps TRBD1 (6 bases). Per the germline V gene, CDR1 is SGHRS and CDR2 is YFSETQ. The CDR3 length is 16 residues. V was trimmed by 2 bases and J by 0 bases, leaving 12 bases between them. The complete variable domain, with remaining parts taken from reference TRBV5-1 and TRBJ1-3, reads KAGVTQTPRYLIKTRGQQVTLSCSPISGHRSVSWYQQTPGQGLQFLFEYFSETQRNKGNFPGRFSGRQFSNSRSEMNVSTLELGDSALYLCASSFGGPSSGNTIYFGEGSWLTVV.